This T cell receptor beta chain came from a study of Graves' ophthalmopathy and Graves' hyperthyroidism. The CDR3 has 14 residues. Trimming took 5 bases from V and 2 from J, leaving 13 bases between them. Transcripts of RNA were the source for amplifying TCR beta CDR3 regions. Investigators did first-round RT-PCR with HTBI primers, then second-round multiplex PCR. TCRdb itself ran the multiplex PCR reads through MiXCR, one entry per CDR3 protein. The sample consists of 200,000 to 250,000 distinct CDR3 sequences, 20% to 25% of them appearing once. This clonotype was seen many times. Moderate-to-severe activity, CAS at least 3, NOSPECS at least 4 and duration under 3 months characterized donors with ophthalmopathy. The PBMCs had their origin in roughly 9.4 ml of fresh peripheral blood.

The sequence derives from a woman in her 50s with Graves' ophthalmopathy. The gene calls are TRBV12-3 or TRBV12-4 and TRBJ2-7, with D perhaps assigned TRBD1 or TRBD2 (6 bases each). The sample comprised peripheral blood. In nucleotides, the CDR3 is TGTGCCAGCAGTCCACAGGGACTTACCTACGAGCAGTACTTC. The encoded protein is CASSPQGLTYEQYF.